This passage covers 14 T cell receptor beta chains from one sample sequenced in a study of graft-versus-host responses after intestinal transplantation. Assay used: immunoSEQ multiplex PCR; TCRdb lists only in-frame clones, some missing. This table holds approximately 54,000 clones, about 90% found once. The sequencing used PBMCs, collected approximately 97 weeks after intestinal transplant. The source of these receptors is a human patient who received an intestinal transplant, so some T cells may come from the graft donor.

The CDR3 coding sequence is TGTGCCAGCAGCTTAGTCGGGGACGAAGCTTTCTTT. Translation gives CASSLVGDEAFF. The V gene is TRBV7-8, the J gene TRBJ1-1; TRBD1 is a possible D gene (5 bases). V was clipped by 1 base and J by 8 bases, with 8 bases between them. This CDR3 has 12 residues. CDR1 and CDR2 (germline): SGHVS, FQNEAQ.

The chain couples TRBV7-9 to TRBJ1-6; D perhaps matches TRBD1 (6 bases). The CDR3 has 15 residues. Germline-derived CDR1 and CDR2 are SEHNR and FQNEAQ (reference sequence). V dropped 5 bases and J dropped 6 bases, with 14 bases sitting between them. The CDR3 here is CASSSLGGRNSPLHF. The CDR3 nucleotides read TGTGCCAGCAGCAGCCTAGGGGGGCGTAATTCACCCCTCCACTTT.

The genes are TRBV28 and TRBJ1-5; no clear D. The germline V and J ends were trimmed by 1 base and 7 bases, with 2 bases remaining between them. From germline, CDR1 is MDHEN and CDR2 SYDVKM. CDR3 length equals 11 residues. CDR3 nucleotides: TGTGCCAGCAGTTTATCCCAGCCCCAGCATTTT. Its protein is CASSLSQPQHF.

The chain joins TRBV6-1 to TRBJ1-6; no definite D call. V was trimmed by 7 bases and J by 9 bases, leaving 10 bases between them. Germline assignment: CDR1 MNHNS and CDR2 SASEGT. The CDR3 runs to 12 residues. CDR3 in DNA: TGTGCCAGCACGCGGGCGCTTTCACCCCTCCACTTT. Amino acids: CASTRALSPLHF.

This chain connects TRBV18 to TRBJ2-3; TRBD1 agrees at 9 bases. V shed 0 bases, J shed 4 bases, and the junction held 5 bases outside the gene matches. The V gene's germline CDR1 is KGHSH and CDR2 LQKENI. The CDR3 sequence is 16 residues long. The DNA for the CDR3 is TGTGCCAGCTCACCACCACAGGGGGCGTGGGCAGATACGCAGTATTTT. Protein product: CASSPPQGAWADTQYF.

The rearrangement links TRBV10-1 to TRBJ1-5; D remains ambiguous. Germline V gives CDR1 WNHNN, CDR2 SYGVQD (reference sequence). V lost 5 bases and J lost 2, with 13 bases in between. This CDR3 is built from 15 residues. CDR3 sequence: CASSIYLGGNQPQHF. The CDR3 DNA sequence: TGCGCCAGCAGTATTTATCTCGGGGGCAATCAGCCCCAGCATTTT.

DNA for the CDR3: TGTGCCAGCAGTTACCCGGACAGGGGCTTGAACACTGAAGCTTTCTTT. Protein: CASSYPDRGLNTEAFF. The chain is built from TRBV6-6 and TRBJ1-1; 9 bases align to TRBD1. Germline CDR1 reads MNHNY; CDR2 reads SVGAGI (reference sequence). The CDR3 is 16 residues long. After removal of 2 bases from V and 0 bases from J, the junction contained 4 bases not matched to a gene.

The chain has TRBV5-1 and TRBJ1-1; D ambiguous. The CDR3 is made up of 14 amino acids. Trimming shortened V by 0 bases and J by 4 bases, and 10 bases separated the two germline ends. Looked up from germline, CDR1 is SGHRS and CDR2 is YFSETQ. The CDR3 region is CASSLEGRVTEAFF. CDR3 sequence (DNA): TGCGCCAGCAGCTTGGAAGGCCGGGTCACTGAAGCTTTCTTT.

The V and J genes are TRBV5-1 and TRBJ1-1; D is unclear. V dropped 1 base and J dropped 1 base, with 11 bases sitting between them. Germline CDR1 reads SGHRS; CDR2 reads YFSETQ. The CDR3 covers 15 residues. This CDR3 is CASSLPTPGNTEAFF. The CDR3 DNA sequence: TGCGCCAGCAGCTTGCCAACCCCGGGGAACACTGAAGCTTTCTTT.

This clone was seen once. The chain is built from TRBV2 and TRBJ1-4, with no clear D. V was pared by 5 bases and J by 5 bases, with 6 bases between. CDR3 size: 12 residues. CDR1 and CDR2 (germline): SNHLY, FYNNEI. The CDR3 DNA is TGTGCCAGCAGTACGGAGAATGAAAAACTGTTTTTT. Amino acid sequence: CASSTENEKLFF.

J is TRBJ1-5 and V is TRBV27, with a weak D call TRBD1 (5 bases). Trimming pared 1 base from V and 2 bases from J, leaving 15 bases between. In germline, CDR1 is MNHEY, CDR2 SMNVEV (reference sequence). The CDR3 length is 17 residues. This CDR3 reads CASSLFSVGGGNQPQHF. In DNA, the CDR3 is TGTGCCAGCAGTTTATTCTCGGTTGGGGGTGGCAATCAGCCCCAGCATTTT.

This clone was detected once. V gene TRBV10-3 combines with J gene TRBJ2-5; 11 nucleotides align to TRBD2. The germline V gene has CDR1 ENHRY and CDR2 SYGVKD. The CDR3 is 16 amino acids. Germline trimming cut 3 bases from V and 3 bases from J; bases unmatched to any gene: 6. The CDR3 here is CAISEFSGGGKETQYF. The CDR3 bases are TGTGCCATCAGTGAATTTAGCGGGGGGGGAAAAGAGACCCAGTACTTC.

V gene TRBV5-1 combines with J gene TRBJ1-6, with 7 bases matching TRBD1. This CDR3 region has 14 residues. Trimming at V came to 4 bases and at J to 7 bases, leaving 5 bases not matched to a gene. Germline values: CDR1 SGHRS, CDR2 YFSETQ. CDR3 sequence reads: CASSLDRSNSPLHF. The CDR3 DNA sequence: TGCGCCAGCAGCCTGGACAGGAGCAATTCACCCCTCCACTTT.

The chain employs TRBV4-2 and TRBJ2-2; no definite D call. The germline V and J ends were trimmed by 5 bases and 0 bases, with 7 bases remaining between them. Germline V gives CDR1 LGHNA, CDR2 YNFKEQ. The CDR3 covers 14 residues. CDR3 region: CASSGRSNTGELFF. The CDR3 region has the DNA TGTGCCAGCAGCGGACGGTCGAACACCGGGGAGCTGTTTTTT.